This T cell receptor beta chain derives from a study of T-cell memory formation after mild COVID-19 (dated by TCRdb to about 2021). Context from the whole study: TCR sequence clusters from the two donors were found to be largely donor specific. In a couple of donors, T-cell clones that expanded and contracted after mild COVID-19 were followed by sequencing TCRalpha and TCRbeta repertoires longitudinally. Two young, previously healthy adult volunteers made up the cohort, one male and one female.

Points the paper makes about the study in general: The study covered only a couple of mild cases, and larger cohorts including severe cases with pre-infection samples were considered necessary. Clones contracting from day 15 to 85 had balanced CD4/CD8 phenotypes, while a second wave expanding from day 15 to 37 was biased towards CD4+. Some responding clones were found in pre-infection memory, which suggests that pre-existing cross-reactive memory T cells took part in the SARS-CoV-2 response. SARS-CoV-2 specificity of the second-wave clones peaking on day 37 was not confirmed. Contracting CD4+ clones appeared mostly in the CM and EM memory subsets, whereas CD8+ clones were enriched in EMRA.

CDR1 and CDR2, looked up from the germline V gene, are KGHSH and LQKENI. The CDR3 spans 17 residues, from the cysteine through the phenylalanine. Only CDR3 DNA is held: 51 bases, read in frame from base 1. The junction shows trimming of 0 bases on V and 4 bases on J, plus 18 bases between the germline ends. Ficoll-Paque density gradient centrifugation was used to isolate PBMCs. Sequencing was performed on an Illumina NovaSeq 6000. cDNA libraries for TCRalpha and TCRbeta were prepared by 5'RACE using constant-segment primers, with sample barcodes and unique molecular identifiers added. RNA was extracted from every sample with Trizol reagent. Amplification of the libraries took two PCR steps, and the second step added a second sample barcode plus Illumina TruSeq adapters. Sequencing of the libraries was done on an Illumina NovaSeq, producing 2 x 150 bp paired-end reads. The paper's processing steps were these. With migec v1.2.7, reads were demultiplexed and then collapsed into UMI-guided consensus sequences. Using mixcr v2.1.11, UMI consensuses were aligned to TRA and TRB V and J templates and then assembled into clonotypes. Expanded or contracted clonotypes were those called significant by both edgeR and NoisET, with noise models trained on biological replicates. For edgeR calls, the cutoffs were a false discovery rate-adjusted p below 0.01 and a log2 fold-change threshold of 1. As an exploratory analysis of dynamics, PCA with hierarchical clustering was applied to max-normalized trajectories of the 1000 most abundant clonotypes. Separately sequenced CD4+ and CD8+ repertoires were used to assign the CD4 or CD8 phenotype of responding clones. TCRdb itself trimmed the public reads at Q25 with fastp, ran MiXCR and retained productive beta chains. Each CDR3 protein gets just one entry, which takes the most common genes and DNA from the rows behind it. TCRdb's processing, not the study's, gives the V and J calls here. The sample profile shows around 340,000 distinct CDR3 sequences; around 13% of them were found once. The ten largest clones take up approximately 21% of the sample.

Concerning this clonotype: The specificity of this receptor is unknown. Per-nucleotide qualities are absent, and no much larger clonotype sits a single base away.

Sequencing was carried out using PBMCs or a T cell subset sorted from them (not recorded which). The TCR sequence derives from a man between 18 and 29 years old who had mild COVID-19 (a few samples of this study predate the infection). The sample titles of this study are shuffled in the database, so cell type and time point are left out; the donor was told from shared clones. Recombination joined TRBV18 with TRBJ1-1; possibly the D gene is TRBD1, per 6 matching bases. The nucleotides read TGTGCCAGCTCACCACCCGCGGGGGCAGGGTTAAGCACTGAAGCTTTCTTT. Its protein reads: CASSPPAGAGLSTEAFF.